This T cell receptor beta chain was captured by sequencing in a study of cytomegalovirus exposure and HLA in healthy donors. Libraries were prepared by immunoSEQ multiplex PCR; TCRdb keeps only in-frame clonotypes and omits some of them. Of some 260,000 clones in the sample, more than 85% were seen once. Sequenced sample: PBMCs. The receptor comes from a man younger than 30 in good health and CMV-seropositive.

Written as DNA, the CDR3 is TGTGCCAGCAGTCCCTCCCCGGGGCTAAGGAACACTGAAGCTTTCTTT. This encodes CASSPSPGLRNTEAFF. The chain joins TRBV28 to TRBJ1-1; perhaps TRBD1 as D (5 bases). This CDR3 spans 16 amino acids. V lost 5 bases and J lost 1, with 17 bases in between. Germline-derived CDR1 and CDR2 are MDHEN and SYDVKM.